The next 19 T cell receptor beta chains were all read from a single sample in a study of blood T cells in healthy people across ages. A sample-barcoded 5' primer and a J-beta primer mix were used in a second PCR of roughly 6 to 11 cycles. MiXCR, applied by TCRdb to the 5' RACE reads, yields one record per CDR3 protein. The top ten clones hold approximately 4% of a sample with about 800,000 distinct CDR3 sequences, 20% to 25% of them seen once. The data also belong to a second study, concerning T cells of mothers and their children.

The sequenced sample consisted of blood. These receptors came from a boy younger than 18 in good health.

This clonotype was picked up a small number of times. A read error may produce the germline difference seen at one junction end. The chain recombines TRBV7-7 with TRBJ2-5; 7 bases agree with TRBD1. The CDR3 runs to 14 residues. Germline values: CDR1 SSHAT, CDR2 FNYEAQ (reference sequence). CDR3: CASSLTTGLETQYF. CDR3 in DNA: TGTGCTAGCAGCTTGACGACAGGGCTGGAGACCCAGTACTTC.

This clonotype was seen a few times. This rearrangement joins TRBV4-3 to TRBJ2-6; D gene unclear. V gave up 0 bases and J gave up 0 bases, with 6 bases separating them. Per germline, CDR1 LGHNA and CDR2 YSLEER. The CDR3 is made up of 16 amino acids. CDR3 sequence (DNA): TGCGCCAGCAGCCAAGATTCCAGCTCTGGGGCCAACGTCCTGACTTTC. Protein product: CASSQDSSSGANVLTF.

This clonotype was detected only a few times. For the CDR3, the DNA is TGCGCCAGCAGCTTGAACCGGGGCAGGGGGTATCATGAGCAGTTCTTC. Translation gives CASSLNRGRGYHEQFF. The chain recombines TRBV5-1 with TRBJ2-1; TRBD1 matches at 7 bases. The CDR3 is made up of 16 amino acids. Losses at the gene ends were 1 base for V and 8 bases for J; bases not matched to a gene: 12. Germline-derived CDR1 and CDR2 are SGHRS and YFSETQ.

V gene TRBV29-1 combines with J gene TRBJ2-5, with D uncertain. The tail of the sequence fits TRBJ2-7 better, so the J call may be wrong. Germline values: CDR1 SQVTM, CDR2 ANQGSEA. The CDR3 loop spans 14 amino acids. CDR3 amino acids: CSVEGQADPYEQYF. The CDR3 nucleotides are TGCAGCGTTGAAGGTCAGGCAGACCCCTACGAGCAGTACTTC.

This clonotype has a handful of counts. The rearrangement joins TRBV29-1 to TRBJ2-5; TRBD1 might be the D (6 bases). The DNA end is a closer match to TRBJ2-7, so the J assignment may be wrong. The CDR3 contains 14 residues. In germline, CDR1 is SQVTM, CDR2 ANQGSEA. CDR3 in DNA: TGCAGCGTCGATACAGGGAGTGGGGCCTACGAGCAGTACTTC. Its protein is CSVDTGSGAYEQYF.

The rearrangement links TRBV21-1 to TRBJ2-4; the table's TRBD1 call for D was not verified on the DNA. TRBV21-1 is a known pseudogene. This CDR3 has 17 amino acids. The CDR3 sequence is CASSKFDRGLAKNIQYF. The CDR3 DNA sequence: TGTGCCAGCAGCAAATTTGACAGGGGGCTAGCCAAAAACATTCAGTACTTC.

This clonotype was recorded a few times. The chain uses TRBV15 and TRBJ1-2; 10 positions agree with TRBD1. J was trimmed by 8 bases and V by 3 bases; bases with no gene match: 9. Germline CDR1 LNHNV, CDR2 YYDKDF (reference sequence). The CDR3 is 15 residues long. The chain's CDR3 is CATSRADRGLQGYTF. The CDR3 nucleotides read TGTGCCACCAGCAGGGCGGACAGGGGGTTGCAAGGCTACACCTTC.

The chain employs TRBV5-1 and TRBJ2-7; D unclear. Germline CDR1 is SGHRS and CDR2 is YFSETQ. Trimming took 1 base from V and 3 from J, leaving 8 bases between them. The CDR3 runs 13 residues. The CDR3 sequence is CASSLMSGYEQYF. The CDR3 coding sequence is TGCGCCAGCAGCTTGATGTCTGGCTACGAGCAGTACTTC.

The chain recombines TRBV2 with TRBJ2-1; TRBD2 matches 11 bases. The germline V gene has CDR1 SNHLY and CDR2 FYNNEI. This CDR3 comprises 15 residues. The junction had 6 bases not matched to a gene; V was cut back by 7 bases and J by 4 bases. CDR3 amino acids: CASTGTSGAYNEQFF. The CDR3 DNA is TGTGCCAGCACCGGGACTAGCGGAGCTTACAATGAGCAGTTCTTC. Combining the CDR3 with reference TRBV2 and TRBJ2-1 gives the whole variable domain EPEVTQTPSHQVTQMGQEVILRCVPISNHLYFYWYRQILGQKVEFLVSFYNNEISEKSEIFDDQFSVERPDGSNFTLKIRSTKLEDSAMYFCASTGTSGAYNEQFFGPGTRLTVL.

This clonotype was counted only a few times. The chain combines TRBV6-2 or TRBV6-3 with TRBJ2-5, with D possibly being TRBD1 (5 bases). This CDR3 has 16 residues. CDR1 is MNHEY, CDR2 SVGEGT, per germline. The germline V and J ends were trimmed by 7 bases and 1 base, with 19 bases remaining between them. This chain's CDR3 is CASKPLSDRFQETQYF. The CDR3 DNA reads TGTGCCAGCAAACCGCTCAGTGACAGATTCCAAGAGACCCAGTACTTC.

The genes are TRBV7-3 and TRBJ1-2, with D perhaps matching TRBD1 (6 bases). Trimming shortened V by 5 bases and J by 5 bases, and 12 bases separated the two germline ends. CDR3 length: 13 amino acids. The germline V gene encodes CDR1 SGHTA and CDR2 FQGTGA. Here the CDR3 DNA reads TGTGCCAGCAGCGGAGAAACAGGGTATGGCTACACCTTC. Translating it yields CASSGETGYGYTF. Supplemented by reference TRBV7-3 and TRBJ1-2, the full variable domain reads GAGVSQTPSNKVTEKGKYVELRCDPISGHTALYWYRQSLGQGPEFLIYFQGTGAADDSGLPNDRFFAVRPEGSVSTLKIQRTERGDSAVYLCASSGETGYGYTFGSGTRLTVV.

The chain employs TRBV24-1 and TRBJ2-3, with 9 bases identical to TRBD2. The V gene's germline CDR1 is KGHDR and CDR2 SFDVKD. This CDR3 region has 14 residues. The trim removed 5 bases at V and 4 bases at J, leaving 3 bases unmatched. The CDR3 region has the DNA TGTGCCACCAGTGGGCGGACTAGCGCAGATACGCAGTATTTT. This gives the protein CATSGRTSADTQYF.

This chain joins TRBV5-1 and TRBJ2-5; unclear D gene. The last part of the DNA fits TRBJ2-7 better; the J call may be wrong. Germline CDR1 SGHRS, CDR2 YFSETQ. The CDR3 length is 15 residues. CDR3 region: CASSRSPDVSYEQYF. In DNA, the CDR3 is TGCGCCAGCAGCCGAAGCCCGGACGTGTCCTACGAGCAGTACTTC.

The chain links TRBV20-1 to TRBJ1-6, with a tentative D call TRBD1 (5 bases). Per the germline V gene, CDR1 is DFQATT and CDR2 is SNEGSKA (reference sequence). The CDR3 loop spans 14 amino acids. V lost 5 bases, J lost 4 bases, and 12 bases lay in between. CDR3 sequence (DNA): TGCAGTGCTCCTCCGGGACGTTATAATTCACCCCTCCACTTT. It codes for CSAPPGRYNSPLHF.

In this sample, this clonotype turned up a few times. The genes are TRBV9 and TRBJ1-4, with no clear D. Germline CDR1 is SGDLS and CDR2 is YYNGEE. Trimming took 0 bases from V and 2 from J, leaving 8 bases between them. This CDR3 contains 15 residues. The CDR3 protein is CASSVGGSTNEKLFF. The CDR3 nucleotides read TGTGCCAGCAGCGTAGGGGGTTCGACTAATGAAAAACTGTTTTTT.

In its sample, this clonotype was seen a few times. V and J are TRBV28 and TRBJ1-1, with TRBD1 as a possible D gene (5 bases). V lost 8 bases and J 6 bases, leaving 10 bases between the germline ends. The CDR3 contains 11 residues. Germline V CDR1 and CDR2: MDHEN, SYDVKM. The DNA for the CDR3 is TGTGCCAGCGTCGGGGGTTCTGAAGCTTTCTTT. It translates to CASVGGSEAFF.

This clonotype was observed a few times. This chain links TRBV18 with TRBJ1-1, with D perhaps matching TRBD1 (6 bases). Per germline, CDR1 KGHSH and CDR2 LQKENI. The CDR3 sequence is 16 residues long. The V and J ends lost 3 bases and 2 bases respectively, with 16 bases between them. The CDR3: CASSPSSTGLNTEAFF. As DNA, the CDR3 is TGTGCCAGCTCACCTTCCTCGACAGGCCTAAACACTGAAGCTTTCTTT.

The CDR3 region has the DNA TGCAGTGCTGGTTACCGGGACAGGGCTGTGGCCAAAAACATTCAGTACTTC. Translated, it gives CSAGYRDRAVAKNIQYF. The V and J genes are TRBV20-1 and TRBJ2-4, with TRBD1 matching over 9 bases. From germline, CDR1 is DFQATT and CDR2 SNEGSKA (reference sequence). With 5 bases clipped from V and 1 base from J, the junction kept 12 bases outside the gene matches. CDR3 length equals 17 residues.

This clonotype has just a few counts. The CDR3: CASSVSGLGYTF. The CDR3 DNA follows: TGTGCCAGCAGTGTGTCTGGCCTCGGCTACACCTTC. The chain has TRBV25-1 and TRBJ1-2; D call uncertain. V was clipped by 4 bases and J by 8 bases, with 11 bases between them. CDR1 and CDR2 from the germline V gene are MGHDK and SYGVNS. CDR3 length: 12 amino acids.